The 12 T cell receptor beta chains listed next were all sequenced from one sample in a study of T cell responses to AZD1222 COVID-19 vaccine (dated by TCRdb to 2020 to 2022). This sample's time point label indicates: baseline before first vaccination. The method behind the library was the immunoSEQ multiplex PCR assay. TCRdb carries this immuneACCESS record with in-frame sequences only. Its versions omit some clonotypes, under half of them owing to an unresolved V gene in the studies checked, with the rest unexplained. This sample comprises around 130,000 clones, about 93% of them detected only once. Roughly 6.6% of the sample is in the top ten clones. Source: peripheral blood, taken on day 0 of AZD1222 vaccination. Receptors were obtained from an adult in good health.

The gene calls are TRBV30 and TRBJ2-1; D is possibly TRBD2 (5 bases). Trimming cost V 3 bases and J 0 bases, with 9 bases left between them. CDR1 and CDR2 (germline): GTSNPN, SVGIG (reference sequence). The CDR3 loop spans 14 amino acids. The CDR3 sequence: CAWRDGVSYNEQFF. CDR3 DNA sequence: TGTGCCTGGAGGGACGGGGTCTCCTACAATGAGCAGTTCTTC.

The J gene is TRBJ2-7, the V gene TRBV11-2, with unresolved D. The CDR3 totals 14 residues. Germline loops: CDR1 SGHAT, CDR2 FQNNGV. Trimming cost V 1 base and J 0 bases, with 7 bases left between them. CDR3 loop: CASSLVWDSYEQYF. The CDR3 bases are TGTGCCAGCAGCTTAGTCTGGGACTCCTACGAGCAGTACTTC.

The chain joins TRBV9 to TRBJ1-4, with 9 bases lining up with TRBD1. The CDR3 is 14 residues long. Germline values: CDR1 SGDLS, CDR2 YYNGEE. V lost 3 bases to trimming and J lost 6 bases; unmatched junction nucleotides: 3. The CDR3 region is CASSAQGADEKLFF. In nucleotides, the CDR3 is TGTGCCAGCAGCGCACAGGGGGCTGATGAAAAACTGTTTTTT.

The J gene is TRBJ1-2, the V gene TRBV19; D gene unclear. Germline CDR1 is LNHDA and CDR2 is SQIVND (reference sequence). Trimming left V 5 bases short and J 5 bases short, with 18 bases between. The CDR3 runs 15 residues. The CDR3 region is CASSLQQFAPYGYTF. In nucleotides, the CDR3 is TGTGCCAGTAGTCTCCAACAGTTTGCCCCTTATGGCTACACCTTC.

The CDR3 DNA reads as TGTGCCAGCAGCTTTGCAGGGGAAGAGACCCAGTACTTC. Encoded protein: CASSFAGEETQYF. The chain couples TRBV7-2 to TRBJ2-5; tentatively, D is TRBD1 (6 bases). This CDR3 has 13 residues. The V end was cut by 3 bases, the J end by 3 bases, with 8 bases between. CDR1 is SGHTA and CDR2 is FQGNSA in the germline V gene.

The rearrangement uses TRBV6-2 or TRBV6-3 and TRBJ2-1, with D perhaps being TRBD1 or TRBD2 (5 bases each). V lost 2 bases to trimming and J lost 4 bases, with 12 bases between them. Germline CDR1 reads MNHEY; CDR2 reads SVGEGT. This CDR3 is built from 15 residues. In DNA, the CDR3 is TGTGCCAGCAGTTACCGGGACCCCGGATACAATGAGCAGTTCTTC. Translated: CASSYRDPGYNEQFF.

The chain employs TRBV4-2 and TRBJ2-1, with D tentatively TRBD2 (6 bases). Trimming stripped 1 base from V and 7 bases from J, with 11 bases between. Germline V gene data show CDR1 as LGHNA and CDR2 as YNFKEQ. This CDR3 spans 14 amino acids. The CDR3 reads CASSQAGLLNEQFF. The CDR3 region has the DNA TGTGCCAGCAGCCAAGCGGGACTCCTAAATGAGCAGTTCTTC.

This clone was picked up one time. The genes are TRBV6-5 and TRBJ2-7; D ambiguous. The CDR3 runs to 14 residues. The germline gives CDR1 MNHEY, CDR2 SVGAGI. V shed 2 bases and J shed 0 bases, with 8 bases lying between them. In DNA, the CDR3 is TGTGCCAGCAGTTACAGGATAGACTCCTACGAGCAGTACTTC. This gives the protein CASSYRIDSYEQYF.

The rearrangement links TRBV5-1 to TRBJ2-4, with 12 bases aligning to TRBD2. V was clipped by 6 bases and J by 7 bases; unmatched bases: 5. The CDR3 contains 14 residues. CDR1 and CDR2 from the germline V gene are SGHRS and YFSETQ. Written as DNA, the CDR3 is TGCGCCAGCAAACGACTAGCGGGAGATAACATTCAGTACTTC. Protein product: CASKRLAGDNIQYF.

The V gene is TRBV30, the J gene TRBJ1-6; no reliable D call. The CDR3 totals 14 residues. CDR1 and CDR2 from the germline V gene are GTSNPN and SVGIG (reference sequence). Trimming removed 2 bases at V and 7 bases at J, with 12 bases between. CDR3 DNA sequence: TGTGCCTGGAGTCTGGACGGAACGAATTCACCCCTCCACTTT. It encodes CAWSLDGTNSPLHF.

V is TRBV21-1 and J is TRBJ2-1. TRBV21-1 is an annotated pseudogene. This CDR3 region has 8 residues. The CDR3 loop is CARTEQFF. The CDR3 nucleotides are TGTGCCAGGACCGAGCAGTTCTTC.

The J gene is TRBJ2-3, the V gene TRBV6-2 or TRBV6-3; TRBD2 agrees at 12 bases. V trimming: 4 bases; J trimming: 3 bases; junction bases outside the gene matches: 8. This CDR3 is 17 amino acids long. Per germline, CDR1 MNHEY and CDR2 SVGEGT. The CDR3 loop reads CASSSRLAGVGTDTQYF. The CDR3 DNA is TGTGCCAGCAGTTCTCGACTAGCGGGAGTAGGAACAGATACGCAGTATTTT.